This T cell receptor (beta chain) was recorded in a study of blood T cell repertoires in COVID-19. Study as a whole: Sites across the United States, Italy and Spain contributed samples from acute and convalescent COVID-19.

This clone was seen only a few times. Study processing details: Nucleated cell number was recorded as an estimate derived from reference gene primer amplification. Measured with immunoSEQ multiplex PCR; TCRdb has only the in-frame clones, and not every one. V and J calls and clone size are given by that table; D and trimming were obtained from the DNA. The sample holds about 220,000 clones; roughly 80% are singletons and the top ten take approximately 5%. This CDR3 has 14 amino acids. Germline CDR1 reads MNHEY; CDR2 reads SMNVEV (reference sequence). J lost 3 bases, V lost 8 bases, and 2 bases had no gene match.

Sequencing was carried out using peripheral blood. The TCR originated in a human donor in a cohort sampled during active COVID-19. The chain carries TRBV27 and TRBJ2-3, with 13 bases aligning to TRBD2. CDR3 in amino acids: CASGLAGVTDTQYF. The DNA for the CDR3 is TGTGCCAGCGGACTAGCGGGAGTAACAGATACGCAGTATTTT.